This paragraph covers one T cell receptor (beta chain) sequence. The antigen remains undetermined. The data were obtained in a study of cytomegalovirus exposure and HLA in healthy donors. There are 15 residues in the CDR3. The germline V and J ends were trimmed by 4 bases and 2 bases, with 13 bases remaining between them. The V gene's germline CDR1 is MGHRA and CDR2 YSYEKL. In the PCR, 60 Vbeta and 13 Jbeta primers were used. Sequencing used immunoSEQ multiplex PCR; TCRdb keeps in-frame clones, though not all of them. The repertoire consists of over 150,000 clones, with 79% occurring once and the leading ten covering under 2%. General observations from the study: Common viral pathogens seemed, in a later analysis, to connect with several of the most significant clusters. It was in a later analysis that TCR association rates were seen to vary by HLA locus, highest for DRB1 and lowest for HLA-C.

This chain joins TRBV4-1 and TRBJ2-3; D is possibly TRBD1 (5 bases). The sequence derives from a girl aged 5-17 years in good health and CMV-seropositive. The sequenced sample was PBMCs. The CDR3 is CASSPQVGFTDTQYF. For the CDR3, the DNA is TGCGCCAGCAGCCCACAGGTAGGATTCACAGATACGCAGTATTTT.